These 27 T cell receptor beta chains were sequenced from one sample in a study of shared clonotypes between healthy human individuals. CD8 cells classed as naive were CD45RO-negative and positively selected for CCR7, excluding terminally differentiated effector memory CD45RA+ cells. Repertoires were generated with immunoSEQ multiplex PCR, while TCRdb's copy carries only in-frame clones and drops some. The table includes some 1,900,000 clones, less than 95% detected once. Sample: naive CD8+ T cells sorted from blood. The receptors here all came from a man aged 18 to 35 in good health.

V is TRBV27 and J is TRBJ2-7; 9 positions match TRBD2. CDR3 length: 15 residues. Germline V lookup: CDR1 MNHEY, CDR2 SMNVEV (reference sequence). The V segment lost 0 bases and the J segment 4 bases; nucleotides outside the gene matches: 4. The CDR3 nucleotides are TGTGCCAGCAGTTTATCGGGACTAGCTAGGTACGAGCAGTACTTC. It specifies CASSLSGLARYEQYF.

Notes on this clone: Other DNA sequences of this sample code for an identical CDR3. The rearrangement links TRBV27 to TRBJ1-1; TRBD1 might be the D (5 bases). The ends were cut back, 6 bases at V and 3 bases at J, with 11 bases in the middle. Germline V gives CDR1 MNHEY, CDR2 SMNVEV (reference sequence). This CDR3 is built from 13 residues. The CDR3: CASSLGGHTEAFF. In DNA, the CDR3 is TGTGCCAGCAGCCTGGGGGGTCACACTGAAGCTTTCTTT.

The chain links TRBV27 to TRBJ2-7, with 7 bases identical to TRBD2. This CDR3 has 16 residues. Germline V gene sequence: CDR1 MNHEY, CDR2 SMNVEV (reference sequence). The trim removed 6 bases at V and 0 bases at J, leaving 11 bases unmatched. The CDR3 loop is CASSPLVGGPSYEQYF. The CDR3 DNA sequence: TGTGCCAGCAGCCCTCTAGTGGGAGGGCCCTCCTACGAGCAGTACTTC.

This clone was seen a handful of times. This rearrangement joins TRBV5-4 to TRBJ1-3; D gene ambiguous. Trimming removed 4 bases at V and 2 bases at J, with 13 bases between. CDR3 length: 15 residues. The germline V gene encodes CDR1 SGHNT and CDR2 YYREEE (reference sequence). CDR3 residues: CASSQTAGPGNTIYF. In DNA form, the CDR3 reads TGTGCCAGCAGCCAAACGGCCGGGCCTGGAAACACCATATATTTT. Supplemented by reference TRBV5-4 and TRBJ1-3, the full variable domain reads ETGVTQSPTHLIKTRGQQVTLRCSSQSGHNTVSWYQQALGQGPQFIFQYYREEENGRGNFPPRFSGLQFPNYSSELNVNALELDDSALYLCASSQTAGPGNTIYFGEGSWLTVV.

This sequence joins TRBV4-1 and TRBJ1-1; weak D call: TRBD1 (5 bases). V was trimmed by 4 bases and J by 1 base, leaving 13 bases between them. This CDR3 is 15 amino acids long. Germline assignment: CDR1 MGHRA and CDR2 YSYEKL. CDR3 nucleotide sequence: TGCGCCAGCAGCCGAGGGGACCAGGGGAACACTGAAGCTTTCTTT. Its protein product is CASSRGDQGNTEAFF.

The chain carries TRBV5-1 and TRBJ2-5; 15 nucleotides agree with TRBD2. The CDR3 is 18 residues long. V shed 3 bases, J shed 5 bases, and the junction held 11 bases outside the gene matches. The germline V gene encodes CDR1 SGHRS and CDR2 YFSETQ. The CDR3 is CASSSGLAGGSGLETQYF. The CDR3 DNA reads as TGCGCCAGCAGCTCTGGACTAGCGGGAGGGAGTGGTCTTGAGACCCAGTACTTC.

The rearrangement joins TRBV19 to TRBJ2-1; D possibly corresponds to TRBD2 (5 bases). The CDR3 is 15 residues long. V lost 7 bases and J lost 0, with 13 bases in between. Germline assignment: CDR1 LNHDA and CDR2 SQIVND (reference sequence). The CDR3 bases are TGTGCCAGTACCCACGGGGTTAGCTCCTACAATGAGCAGTTCTTC. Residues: CASTHGVSSYNEQFF.

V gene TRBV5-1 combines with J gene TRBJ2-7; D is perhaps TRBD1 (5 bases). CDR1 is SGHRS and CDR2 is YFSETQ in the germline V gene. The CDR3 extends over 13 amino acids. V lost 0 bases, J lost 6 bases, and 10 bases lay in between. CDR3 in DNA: TGCGCCAGCAGCTTGGGTAAGGGGCTCGAGCAGTACTTC. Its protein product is CASSLGKGLEQYF.

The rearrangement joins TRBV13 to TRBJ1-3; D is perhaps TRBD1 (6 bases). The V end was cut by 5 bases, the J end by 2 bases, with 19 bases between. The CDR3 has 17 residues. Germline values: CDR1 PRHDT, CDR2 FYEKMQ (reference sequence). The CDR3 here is CASSPLPTGKPGNTIYF. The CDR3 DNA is TGTGCCAGCAGCCCTCTTCCAACAGGGAAACCTGGAAACACCATATATTTT.

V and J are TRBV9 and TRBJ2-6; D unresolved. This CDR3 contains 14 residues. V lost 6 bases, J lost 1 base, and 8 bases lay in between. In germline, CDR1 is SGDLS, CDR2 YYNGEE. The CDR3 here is CASKGLSGANVLTF. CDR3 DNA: TGTGCCAGCAAAGGGCTATCTGGGGCCAACGTCCTGACTTTC.

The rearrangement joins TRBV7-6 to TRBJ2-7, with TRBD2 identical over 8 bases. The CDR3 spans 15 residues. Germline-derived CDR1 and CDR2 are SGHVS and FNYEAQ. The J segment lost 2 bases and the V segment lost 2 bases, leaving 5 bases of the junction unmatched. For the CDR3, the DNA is TGTGCCAGCAGCTTACGTACTAGCGGCACCTACGAGCAGTACTTC. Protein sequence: CASSLRTSGTYEQYF.

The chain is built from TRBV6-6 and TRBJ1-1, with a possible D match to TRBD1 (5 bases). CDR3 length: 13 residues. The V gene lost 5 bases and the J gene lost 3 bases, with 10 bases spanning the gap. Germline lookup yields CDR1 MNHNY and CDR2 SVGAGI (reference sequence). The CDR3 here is CASSDRYYTEAFF. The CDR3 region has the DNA TGTGCCAGCAGTGACAGATACTACACTGAAGCTTTCTTT.

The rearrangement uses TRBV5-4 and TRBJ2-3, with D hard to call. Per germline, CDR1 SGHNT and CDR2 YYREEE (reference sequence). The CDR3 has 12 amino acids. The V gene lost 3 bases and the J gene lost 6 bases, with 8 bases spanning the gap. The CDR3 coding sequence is TGTGCCAGCAGCTCCGAGGACGATACGCAGTATTTT. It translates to CASSSEDDTQYF.

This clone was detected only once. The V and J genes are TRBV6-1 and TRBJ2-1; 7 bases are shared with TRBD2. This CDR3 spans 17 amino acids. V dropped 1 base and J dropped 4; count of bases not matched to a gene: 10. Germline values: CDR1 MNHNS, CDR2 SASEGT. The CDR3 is CASSEDGLAVIYNEQFF. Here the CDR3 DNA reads TGTGCCAGCAGTGAAGATGGTCTAGCGGTTATTTACAATGAGCAGTTCTTC.

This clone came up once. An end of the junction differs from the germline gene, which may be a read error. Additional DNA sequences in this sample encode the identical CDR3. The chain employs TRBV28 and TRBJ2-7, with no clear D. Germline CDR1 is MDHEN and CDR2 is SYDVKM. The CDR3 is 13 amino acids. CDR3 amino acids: CASKAELTYAQYF. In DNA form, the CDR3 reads TGCGCCAGCAAGGCAGAACTTACCTACGCGCAGTACTTC.

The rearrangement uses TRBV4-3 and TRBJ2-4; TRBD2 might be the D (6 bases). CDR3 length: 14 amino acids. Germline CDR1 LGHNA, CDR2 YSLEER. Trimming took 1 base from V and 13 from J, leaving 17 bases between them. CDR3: CASSQGVSGPYQYF. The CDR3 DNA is TGCGCCAGCAGCCAAGGCGTCAGCGGGCCATACCAGTACTTC.

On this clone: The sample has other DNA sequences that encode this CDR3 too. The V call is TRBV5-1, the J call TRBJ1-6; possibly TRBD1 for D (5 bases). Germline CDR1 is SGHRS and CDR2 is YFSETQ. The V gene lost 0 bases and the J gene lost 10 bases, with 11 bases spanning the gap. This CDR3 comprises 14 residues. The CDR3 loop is CASSLDRGGSPLHF. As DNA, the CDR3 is TGCGCCAGCAGCTTGGATAGGGGAGGATCACCCCTCCACTTT.

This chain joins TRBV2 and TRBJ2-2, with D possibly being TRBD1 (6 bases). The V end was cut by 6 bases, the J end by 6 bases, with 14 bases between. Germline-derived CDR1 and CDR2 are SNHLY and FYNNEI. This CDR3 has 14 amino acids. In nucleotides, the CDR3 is TGTGCCAGCAGGGGGGACACCTACCCCGGGGAGCTGTTTTTT. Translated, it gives CASRGDTYPGELFF.

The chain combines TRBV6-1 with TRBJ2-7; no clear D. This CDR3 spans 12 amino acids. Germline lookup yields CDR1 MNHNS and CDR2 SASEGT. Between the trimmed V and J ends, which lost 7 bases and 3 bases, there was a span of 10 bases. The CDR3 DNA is TGTGCCAGCACAGAATTTAGCTACGAGCAGTACTTC. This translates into CASTEFSYEQYF.

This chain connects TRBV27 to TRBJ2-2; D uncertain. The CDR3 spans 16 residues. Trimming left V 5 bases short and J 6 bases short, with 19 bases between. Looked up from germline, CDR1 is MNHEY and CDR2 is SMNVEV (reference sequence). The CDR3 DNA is TGTGCCAGCAGTGTCCAATCGGACCCCACAGCCGGGGAGCTGTTTTTT. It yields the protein CASSVQSDPTAGELFF.

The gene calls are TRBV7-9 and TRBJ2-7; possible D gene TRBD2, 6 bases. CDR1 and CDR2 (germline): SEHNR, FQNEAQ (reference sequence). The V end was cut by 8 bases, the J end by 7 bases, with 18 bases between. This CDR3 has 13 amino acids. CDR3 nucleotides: TGTGCCAGCGACCCCTTCGGGGGTAGGGAGCAGTACTTC. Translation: CASDPFGGREQYF.

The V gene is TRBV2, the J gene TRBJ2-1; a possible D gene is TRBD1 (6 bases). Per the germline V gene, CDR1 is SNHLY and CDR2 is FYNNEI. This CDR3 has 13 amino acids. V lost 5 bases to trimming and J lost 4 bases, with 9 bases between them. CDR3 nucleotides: TGTGCCAGCAGTCTACAGGGATACAATGAGCAGTTCTTC. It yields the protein CASSLQGYNEQFF.

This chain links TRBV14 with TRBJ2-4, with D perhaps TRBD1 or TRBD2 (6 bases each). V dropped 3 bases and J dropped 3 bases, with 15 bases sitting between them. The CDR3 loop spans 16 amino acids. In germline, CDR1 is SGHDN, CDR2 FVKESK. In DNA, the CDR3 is TGTGCCAGCAGCCAGGGGGCGGGGATCGACAAAAACATTCAGTACTTC. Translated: CASSQGAGIDKNIQYF.

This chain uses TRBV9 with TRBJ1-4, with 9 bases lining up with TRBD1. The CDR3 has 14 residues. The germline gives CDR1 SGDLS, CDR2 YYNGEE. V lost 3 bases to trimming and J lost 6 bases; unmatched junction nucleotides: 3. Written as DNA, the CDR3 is TGTGCCAGCAGCGATCGGGACAGGGATGAAAAACTGTTTTTT. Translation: CASSDRDRDEKLFF.

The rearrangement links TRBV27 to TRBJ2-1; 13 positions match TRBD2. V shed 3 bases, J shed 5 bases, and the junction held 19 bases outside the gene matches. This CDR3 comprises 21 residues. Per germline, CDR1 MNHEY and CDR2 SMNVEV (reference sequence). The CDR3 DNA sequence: TGTGCCAGCAGTTTCCATACTAGCGGGGGGGCCCTTCGGGGCCTAAACAATGAGCAGTTCTTC. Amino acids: CASSFHTSGGALRGLNNEQFF.

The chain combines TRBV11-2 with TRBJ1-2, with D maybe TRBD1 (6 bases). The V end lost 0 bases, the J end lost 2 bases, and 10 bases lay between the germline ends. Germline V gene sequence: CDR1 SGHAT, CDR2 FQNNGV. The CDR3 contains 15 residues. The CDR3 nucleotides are TGTGCCAGCAGCTTAGATTTACAGGGAAACTATGGCTACACCTTC. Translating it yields CASSLDLQGNYGYTF.

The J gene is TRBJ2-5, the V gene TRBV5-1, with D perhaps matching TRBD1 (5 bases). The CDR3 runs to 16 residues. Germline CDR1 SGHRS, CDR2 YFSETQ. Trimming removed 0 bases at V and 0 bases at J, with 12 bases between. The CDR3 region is CASSLVGALNQETQYF. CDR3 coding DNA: TGCGCCAGCAGCTTGGTAGGGGCACTTAACCAAGAGACCCAGTACTTC.